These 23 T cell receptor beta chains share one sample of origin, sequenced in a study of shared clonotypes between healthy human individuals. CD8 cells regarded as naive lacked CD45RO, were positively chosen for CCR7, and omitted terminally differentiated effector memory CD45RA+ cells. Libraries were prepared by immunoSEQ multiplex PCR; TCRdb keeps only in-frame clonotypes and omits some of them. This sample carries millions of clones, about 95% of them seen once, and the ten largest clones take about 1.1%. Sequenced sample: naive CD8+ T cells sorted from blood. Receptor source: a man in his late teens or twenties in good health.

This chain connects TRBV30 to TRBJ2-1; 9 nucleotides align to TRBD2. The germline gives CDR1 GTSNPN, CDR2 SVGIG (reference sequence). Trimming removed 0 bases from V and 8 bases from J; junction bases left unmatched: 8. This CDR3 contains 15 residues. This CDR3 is CAWSVAGGPRDEQFF. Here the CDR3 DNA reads TGTGCCTGGAGTGTCGCGGGAGGGCCCAGGGATGAGCAGTTCTTC. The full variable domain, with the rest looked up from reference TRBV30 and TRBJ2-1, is SQTIHQWPATLVQPVGSPLSLECTVEGTSNPNLYWYRQAAGRGLQLLFYSVGIGQISSEVPQNLSASRPQDRQFILSSKKLLLSDSGFYLCAWSVAGGPRDEQFFGPGTRLTVL.

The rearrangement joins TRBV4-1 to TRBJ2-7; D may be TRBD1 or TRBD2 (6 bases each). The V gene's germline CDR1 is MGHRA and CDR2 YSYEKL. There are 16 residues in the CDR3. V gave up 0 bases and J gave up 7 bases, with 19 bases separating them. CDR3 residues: CASSQDWEDSLREQYF. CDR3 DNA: TGCGCCAGCAGCCAAGATTGGGAGGACAGCCTTAGGGAGCAGTACTTC.

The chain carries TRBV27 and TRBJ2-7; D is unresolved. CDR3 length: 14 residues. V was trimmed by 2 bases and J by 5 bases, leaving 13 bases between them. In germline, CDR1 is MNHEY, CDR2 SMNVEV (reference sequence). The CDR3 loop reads CASSLRSPANEQYF. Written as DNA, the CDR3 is TGTGCCAGCAGTTTAAGAAGTCCTGCCAACGAGCAGTACTTC.

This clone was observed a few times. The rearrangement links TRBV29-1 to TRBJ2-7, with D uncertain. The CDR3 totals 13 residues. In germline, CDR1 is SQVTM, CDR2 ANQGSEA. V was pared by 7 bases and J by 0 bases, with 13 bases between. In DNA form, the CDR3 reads TGCAGCGCCCTATCATCTAGCTCCTACGAGCAGTACTTC. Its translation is CSALSSSSYEQYF.

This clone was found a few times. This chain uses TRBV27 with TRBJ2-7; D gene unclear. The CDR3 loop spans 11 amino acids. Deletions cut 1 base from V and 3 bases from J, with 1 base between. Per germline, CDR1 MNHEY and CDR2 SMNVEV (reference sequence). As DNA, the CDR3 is TGTGCCAGCAGTTTATTCTACGAGCAGTACTTC. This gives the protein CASSLFYEQYF.

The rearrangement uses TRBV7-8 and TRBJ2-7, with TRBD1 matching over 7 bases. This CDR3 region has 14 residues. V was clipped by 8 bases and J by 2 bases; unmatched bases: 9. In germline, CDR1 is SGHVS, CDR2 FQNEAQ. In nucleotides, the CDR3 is TGTGCCAGCCGAGGACAGGACCAACCCTACGAGCAGTACTTC. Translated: CASRGQDQPYEQYF.

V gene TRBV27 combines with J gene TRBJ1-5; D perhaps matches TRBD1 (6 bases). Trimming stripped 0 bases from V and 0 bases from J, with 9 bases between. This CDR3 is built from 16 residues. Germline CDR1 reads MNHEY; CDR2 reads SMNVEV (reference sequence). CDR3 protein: CASSLSQGSSNQPQHF. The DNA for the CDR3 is TGTGCCAGCAGTTTATCGCAGGGGTCTAGCAATCAGCCCCAGCATTTT.

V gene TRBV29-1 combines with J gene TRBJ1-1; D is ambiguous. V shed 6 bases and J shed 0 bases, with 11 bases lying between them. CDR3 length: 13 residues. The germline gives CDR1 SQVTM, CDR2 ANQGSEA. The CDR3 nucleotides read TGCAGCGTCGTGACGGGGATGAACACTGAAGCTTTCTTT. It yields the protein CSVVTGMNTEAFF.

The CDR3, as DNA: TGTGCCAGTAGTATTGACTTTCAGGGAGACACTGAAGCTTTCTTT. Translation gives CASSIDFQGDTEAFF. The chain has TRBV19 and TRBJ1-1; tentatively, D is TRBD1 (5 bases). The V end was cut by 3 bases, the J end by 3 bases, with 14 bases between. Germline V gives CDR1 LNHDA, CDR2 SQIVND (reference sequence). The CDR3 is 15 residues long.

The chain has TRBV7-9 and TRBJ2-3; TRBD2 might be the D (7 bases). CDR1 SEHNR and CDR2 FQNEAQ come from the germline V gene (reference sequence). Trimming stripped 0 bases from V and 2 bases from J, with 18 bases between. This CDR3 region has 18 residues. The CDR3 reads CASSLAWGLAENTDTQYF. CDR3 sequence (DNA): TGTGCCAGCAGCTTAGCGTGGGGGCTAGCGGAAAACACAGATACGCAGTATTTT. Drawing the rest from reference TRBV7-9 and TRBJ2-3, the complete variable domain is DTGVSQNPRHKITKRGQNVTFRCDPISEHNRLYWYRQTLGQGPEFLTYFQNEAQLEKSRLLSDRFSAERPKGSFSTLEIQRTEQGDSAMYLCASSLAWGLAENTDTQYFGPGTRLTVL.

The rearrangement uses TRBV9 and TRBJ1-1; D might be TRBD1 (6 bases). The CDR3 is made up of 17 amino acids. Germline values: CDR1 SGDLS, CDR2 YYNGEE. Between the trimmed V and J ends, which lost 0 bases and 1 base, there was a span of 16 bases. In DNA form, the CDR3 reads TGTGCCAGCAGCGTAGAAGGTATGGCAGGGGAGAACACTGAAGCTTTCTTT. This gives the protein CASSVEGMAGENTEAFF.

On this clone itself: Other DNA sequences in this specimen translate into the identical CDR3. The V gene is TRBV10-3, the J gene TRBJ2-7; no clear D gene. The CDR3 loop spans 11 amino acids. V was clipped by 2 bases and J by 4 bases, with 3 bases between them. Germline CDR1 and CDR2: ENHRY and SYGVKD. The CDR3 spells CAISEGYEQYF. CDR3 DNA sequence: TGTGCCATCAGTGAGGGGTACGAGCAGTACTTC.

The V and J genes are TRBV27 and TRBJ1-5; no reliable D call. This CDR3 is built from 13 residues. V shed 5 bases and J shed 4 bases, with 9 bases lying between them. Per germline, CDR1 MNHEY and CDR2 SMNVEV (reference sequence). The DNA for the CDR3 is TGTGCCAGCAGTGCTGAGATGAATCAGCCCCAGCATTTT. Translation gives CASSAEMNQPQHF.

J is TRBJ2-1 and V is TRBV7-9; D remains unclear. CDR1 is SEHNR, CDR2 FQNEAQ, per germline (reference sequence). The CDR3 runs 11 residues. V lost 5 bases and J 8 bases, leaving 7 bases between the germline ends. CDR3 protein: CASSRVYEQFF. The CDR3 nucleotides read TGTGCCAGCAGCAGGGTCTATGAGCAGTTCTTC.

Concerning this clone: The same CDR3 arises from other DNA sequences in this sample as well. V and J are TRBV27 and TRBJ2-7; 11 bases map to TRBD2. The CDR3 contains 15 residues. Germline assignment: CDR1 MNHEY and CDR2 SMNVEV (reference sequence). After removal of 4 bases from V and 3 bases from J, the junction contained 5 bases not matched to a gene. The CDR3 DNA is TGTGCCAGCAGTTCCGGGACTAGCGGAAGCTACGAGCAGTACTTC. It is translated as CASSSGTSGSYEQYF.

The CDR3 bases are TGTGCCAGCAGTGGAGGGGTAGACTATGGCTACACCTTC. Residues: CASSGGVDYGYTF. The gene calls are TRBV27 and TRBJ1-2, with a tentative D call TRBD1 (5 bases). From germline, CDR1 is MNHEY and CDR2 SMNVEV (reference sequence). V was cut by 5 bases and J by 3 bases, with 10 bases left in between. CDR3 length equals 13 residues.

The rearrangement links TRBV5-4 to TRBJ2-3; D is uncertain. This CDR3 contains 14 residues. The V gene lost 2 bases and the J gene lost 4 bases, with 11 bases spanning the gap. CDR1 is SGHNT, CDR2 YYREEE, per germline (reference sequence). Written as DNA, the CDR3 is TGTGCCAGCAGCTTTTCCGGATTTCCAGATACGCAGTATTTT. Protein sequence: CASSFSGFPDTQYF.

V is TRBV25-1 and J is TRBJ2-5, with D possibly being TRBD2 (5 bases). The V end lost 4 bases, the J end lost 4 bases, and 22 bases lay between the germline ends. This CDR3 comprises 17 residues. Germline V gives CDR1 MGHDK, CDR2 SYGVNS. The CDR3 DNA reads TGTGCCAGCAGTGGGTCCGCCCCGACTAACCCCCTAGAGACCCAGTACTTC. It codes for CASSGSAPTNPLETQYF.

As DNA, the CDR3 is TGCGCCAGCAGCTCGGGACAGGGAATCGGGGAGCAGTACTTC. Translating it yields CASSSGQGIGEQYF. The V gene is TRBV5-1, the J gene TRBJ2-7, with TRBD1 matching over 9 bases. The CDR3 is made up of 14 amino acids. Trimming removed 3 bases from V and 7 bases from J; junction bases left unmatched: 8. Germline CDR1 and CDR2: SGHRS and YFSETQ.

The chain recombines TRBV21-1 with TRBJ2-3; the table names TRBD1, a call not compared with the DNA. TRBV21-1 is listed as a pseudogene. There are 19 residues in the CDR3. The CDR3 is CASSKVPRDKPLFTDTQYF. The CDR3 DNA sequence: TGTGCCAGCAGCAAAGTTCCTAGGGACAAACCATTGTTCACAGATACGCAGTATTTT.

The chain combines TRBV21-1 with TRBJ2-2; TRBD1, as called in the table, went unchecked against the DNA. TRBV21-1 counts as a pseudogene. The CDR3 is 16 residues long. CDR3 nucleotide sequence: TGTGCCAGCAAAGACGGACAGGGGGAGGGACCCGGGGAGCTGTTTTTT. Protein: CASKDGQGEGPGELFF.

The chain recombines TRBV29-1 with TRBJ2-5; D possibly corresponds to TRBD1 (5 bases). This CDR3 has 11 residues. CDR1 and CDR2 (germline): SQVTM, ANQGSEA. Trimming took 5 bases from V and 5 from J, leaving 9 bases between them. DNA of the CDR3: TGCAGCGTTACTCAGGGTGAGACCCAGTACTTC. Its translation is CSVTQGETQYF.

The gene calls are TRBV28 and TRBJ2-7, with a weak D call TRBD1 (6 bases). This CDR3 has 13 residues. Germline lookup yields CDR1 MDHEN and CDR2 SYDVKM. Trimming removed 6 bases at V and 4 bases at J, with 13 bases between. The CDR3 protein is CASSYGQTYEQYF. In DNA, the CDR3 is TGTGCCAGCAGCTACGGACAGACTTACGAGCAGTACTTC.